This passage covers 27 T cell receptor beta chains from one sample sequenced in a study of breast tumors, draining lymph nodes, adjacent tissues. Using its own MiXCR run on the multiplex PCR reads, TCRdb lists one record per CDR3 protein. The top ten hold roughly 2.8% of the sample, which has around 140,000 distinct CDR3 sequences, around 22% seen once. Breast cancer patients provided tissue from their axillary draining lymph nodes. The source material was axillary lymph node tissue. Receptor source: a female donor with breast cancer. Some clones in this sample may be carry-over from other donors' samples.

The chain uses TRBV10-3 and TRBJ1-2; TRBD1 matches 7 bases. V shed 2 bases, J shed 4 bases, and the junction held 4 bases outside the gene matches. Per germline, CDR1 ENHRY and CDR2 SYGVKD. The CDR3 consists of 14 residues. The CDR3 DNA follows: TGTGCCATCAGTGAGCCGGGACAGAGCTATGGCTACACCTTC. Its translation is CAISEPGQSYGYTF.

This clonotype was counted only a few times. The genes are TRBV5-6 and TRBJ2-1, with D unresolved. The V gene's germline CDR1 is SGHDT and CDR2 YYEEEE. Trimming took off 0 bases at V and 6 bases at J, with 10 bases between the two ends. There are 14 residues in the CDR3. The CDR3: CASSLGTESNEQFF. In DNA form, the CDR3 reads TGTGCCAGCAGCTTGGGGACGGAGTCCAATGAGCAGTTCTTC.

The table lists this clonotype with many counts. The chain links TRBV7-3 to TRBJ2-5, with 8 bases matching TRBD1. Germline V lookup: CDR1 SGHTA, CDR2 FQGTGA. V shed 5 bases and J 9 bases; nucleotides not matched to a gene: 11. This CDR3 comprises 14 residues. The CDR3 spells CASSPTGEAGSQYF. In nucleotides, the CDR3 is TGTGCCAGCAGCCCGACAGGGGAGGCGGGGTCCCAGTACTTC. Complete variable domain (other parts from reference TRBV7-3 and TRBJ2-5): GAGVSQTPSNKVTEKGKYVELRCDPISGHTALYWYRQSLGQGPEFLIYFQGTGAADDSGLPNDRFFAVRPEGSVSTLKIQRTERGDSAVYLCASSPTGEAGSQYFGPGTRLLVL.

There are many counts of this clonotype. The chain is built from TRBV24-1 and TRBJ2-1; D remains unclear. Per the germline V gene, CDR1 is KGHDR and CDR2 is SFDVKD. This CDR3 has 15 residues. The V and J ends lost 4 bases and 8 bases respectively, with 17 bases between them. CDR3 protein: CATSDRPSGPDEQFF. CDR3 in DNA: TGTGCCACCAGTGACAGACCGAGTGGCCCGGATGAGCAGTTCTTC.

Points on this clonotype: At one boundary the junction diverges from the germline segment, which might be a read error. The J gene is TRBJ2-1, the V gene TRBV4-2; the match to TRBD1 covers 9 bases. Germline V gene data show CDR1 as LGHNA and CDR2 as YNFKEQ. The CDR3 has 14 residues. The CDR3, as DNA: TGTGCCAGCAGCCCGACAGGGGGGTACAATGAGCAGCTCTTC. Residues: CASSPTGGYNEQLF.

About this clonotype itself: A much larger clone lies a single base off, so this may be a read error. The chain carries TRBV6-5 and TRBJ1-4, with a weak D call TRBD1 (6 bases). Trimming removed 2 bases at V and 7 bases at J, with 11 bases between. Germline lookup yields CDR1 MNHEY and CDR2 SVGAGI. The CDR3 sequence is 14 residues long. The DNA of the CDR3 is TGTGCCAGCAGTTACGAGGGGGTGGGTGAAAAACTGTTTTTT. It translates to CASSYEGVGEKLFF.

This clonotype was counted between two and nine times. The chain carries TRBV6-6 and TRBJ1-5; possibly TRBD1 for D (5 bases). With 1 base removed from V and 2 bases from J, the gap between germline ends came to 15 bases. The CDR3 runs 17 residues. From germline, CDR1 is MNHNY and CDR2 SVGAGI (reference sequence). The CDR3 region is CASSYFAGYGGNQPQHF. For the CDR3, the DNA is TGTGCCAGCAGTTACTTTGCAGGGTACGGGGGCAATCAGCCCCAGCATTTT.

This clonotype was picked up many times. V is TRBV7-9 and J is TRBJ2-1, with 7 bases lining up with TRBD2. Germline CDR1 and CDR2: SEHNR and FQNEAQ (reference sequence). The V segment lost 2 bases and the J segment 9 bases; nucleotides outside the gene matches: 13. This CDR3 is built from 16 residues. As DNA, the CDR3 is TGTGCCAGCAGCTTATTAATAAGCGGGATCGCCGCTGAGCAGTTCTTC. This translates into CASSLLISGIAAEQFF.

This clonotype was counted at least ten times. Written as DNA, the CDR3 is TGTGCCAGCAGTGAAACGGTTACTGGGTATGAGCAGTTCTTC. Its protein is CASSETVTGYEQFF. The V and J genes are TRBV6-1 and TRBJ2-1; no clear D. The CDR3 is made up of 14 amino acids. Germline V gene data show CDR1 as MNHNS and CDR2 as SASEGT. The ends were cut back, 2 bases at V and 8 bases at J, with 13 bases in the middle.

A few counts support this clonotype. CDR3 DNA sequence: TGTGCCACCATACCACCTACCGGGACCGGCTACACCTTC. It encodes CATIPPTGTGYTF. The chain employs TRBV28 and TRBJ1-2; perhaps TRBD1 as D (5 bases). The CDR3 is 13 amino acids. The V gene lost 10 bases and the J gene lost 8 bases, with 20 bases spanning the gap. Germline V lookup: CDR1 MDHEN, CDR2 SYDVKM.

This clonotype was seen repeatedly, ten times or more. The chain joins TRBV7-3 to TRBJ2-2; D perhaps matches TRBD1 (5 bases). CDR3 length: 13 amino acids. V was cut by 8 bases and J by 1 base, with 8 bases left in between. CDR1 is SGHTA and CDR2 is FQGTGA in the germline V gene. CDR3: CASGTGNTGELFF. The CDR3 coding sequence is TGTGCCAGCGGAACAGGGAACACCGGGGAGCTGTTTTTT.

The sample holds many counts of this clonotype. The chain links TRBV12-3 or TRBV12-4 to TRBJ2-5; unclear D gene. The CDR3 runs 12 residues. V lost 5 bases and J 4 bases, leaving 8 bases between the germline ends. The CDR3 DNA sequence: TGTGCCAGCAGTCTCAAGGGAGAGACCCAGTACTTC. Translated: CASSLKGETQYF.

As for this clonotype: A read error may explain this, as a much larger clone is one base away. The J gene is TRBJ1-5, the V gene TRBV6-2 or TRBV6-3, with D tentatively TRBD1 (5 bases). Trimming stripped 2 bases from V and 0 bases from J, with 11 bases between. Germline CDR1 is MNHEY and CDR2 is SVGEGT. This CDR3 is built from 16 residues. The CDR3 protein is CASSYLGGCSNQPQHF. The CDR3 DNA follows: TGTGCCAGCAGTTACCTGGGGGGGTGTAGCAATCAGCCCCAGCATTTT.

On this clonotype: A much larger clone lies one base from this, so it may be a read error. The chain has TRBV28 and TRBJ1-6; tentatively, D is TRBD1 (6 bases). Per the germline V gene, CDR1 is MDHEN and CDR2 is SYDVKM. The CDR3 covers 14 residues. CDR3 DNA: TGTGCCAGCAGTTGGCCAGGGGATAATCCACCCCTCCACTTT. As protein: CASSWPGDNPPLHF.

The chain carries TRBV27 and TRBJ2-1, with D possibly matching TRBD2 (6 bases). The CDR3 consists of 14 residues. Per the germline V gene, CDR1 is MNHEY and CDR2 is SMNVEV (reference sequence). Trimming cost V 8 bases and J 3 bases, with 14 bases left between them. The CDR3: CASAGGLVYNEQFF. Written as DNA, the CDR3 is TGTGCCAGCGCCGGGGGACTCGTCTACAATGAGCAGTTCTTC.

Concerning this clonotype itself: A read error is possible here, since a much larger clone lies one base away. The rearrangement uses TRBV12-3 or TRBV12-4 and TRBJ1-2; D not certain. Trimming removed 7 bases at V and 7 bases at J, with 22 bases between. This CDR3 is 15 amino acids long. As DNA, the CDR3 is TGTGCCAGCACCCCTCCTCTGGGGAGCCAACGTGGCTACACCTTC. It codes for CASTPPLGSQRGYTF.

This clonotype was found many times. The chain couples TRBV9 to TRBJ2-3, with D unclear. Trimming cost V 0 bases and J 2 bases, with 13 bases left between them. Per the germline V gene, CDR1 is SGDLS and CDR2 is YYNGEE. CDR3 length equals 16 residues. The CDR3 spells CASSVGGRMNTDTQYF. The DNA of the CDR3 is TGTGCCAGCAGCGTAGGAGGACGGATGAACACAGATACGCAGTATTTT.

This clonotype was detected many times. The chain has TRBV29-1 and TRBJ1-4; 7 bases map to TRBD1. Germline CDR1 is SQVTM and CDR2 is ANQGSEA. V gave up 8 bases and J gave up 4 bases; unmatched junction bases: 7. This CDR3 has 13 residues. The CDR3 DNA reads TGCAGCACCAGACAGGGAAGTAATGAAAAACTGTTTTTT. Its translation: CSTRQGSNEKLFF.

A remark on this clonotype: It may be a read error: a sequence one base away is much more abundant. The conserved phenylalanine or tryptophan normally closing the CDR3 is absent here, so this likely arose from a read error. CDR3 nucleotide sequence: TGTGCCTGGGGCCCTGGCAGGGGCGAGCAGTACCTC. Translating gives CAWGPGRGEQYL. The chain combines TRBV30 with TRBJ2-7; perhaps TRBD1 as D (6 bases). With 5 bases removed from V and 6 bases from J, the gap between germline ends came to 14 bases. The CDR3 loop spans 12 amino acids. Per the germline V gene, CDR1 is GTSNPN and CDR2 is SVGIG (reference sequence).

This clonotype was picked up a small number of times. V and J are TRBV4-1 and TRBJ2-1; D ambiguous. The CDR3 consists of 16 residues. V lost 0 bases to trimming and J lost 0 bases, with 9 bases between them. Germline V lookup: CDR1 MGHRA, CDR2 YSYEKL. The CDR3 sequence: CASSQDQANSYNEQFF. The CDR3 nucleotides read TGCGCCAGCAGCCAAGATCAGGCGAACTCCTACAATGAGCAGTTCTTC.

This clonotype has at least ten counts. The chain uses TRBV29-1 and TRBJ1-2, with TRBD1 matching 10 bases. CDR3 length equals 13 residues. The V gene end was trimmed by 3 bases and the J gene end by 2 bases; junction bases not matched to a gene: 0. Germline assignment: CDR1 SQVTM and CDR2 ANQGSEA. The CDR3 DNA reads TGCAGCGTTGAGGGACAGGGGAACTATGGCTACACCTTC. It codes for CSVEGQGNYGYTF.

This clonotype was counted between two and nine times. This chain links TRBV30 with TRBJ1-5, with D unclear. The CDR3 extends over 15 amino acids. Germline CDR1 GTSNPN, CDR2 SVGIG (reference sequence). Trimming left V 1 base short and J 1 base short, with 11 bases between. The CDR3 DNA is TGTGCCTGGAGTGGGGGAGGGCTGAGCAATCAGCCCCAGCATTTT. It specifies CAWSGGGLSNQPQHF.

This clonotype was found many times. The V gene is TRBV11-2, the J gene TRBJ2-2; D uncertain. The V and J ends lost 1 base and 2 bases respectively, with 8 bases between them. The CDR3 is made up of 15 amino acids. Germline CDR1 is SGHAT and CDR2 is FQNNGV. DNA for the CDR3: TGTGCCAGCAGCTTAGTCTCAGCTAACACCGGGGAGCTGTTTTTT. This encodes CASSLVSANTGELFF.

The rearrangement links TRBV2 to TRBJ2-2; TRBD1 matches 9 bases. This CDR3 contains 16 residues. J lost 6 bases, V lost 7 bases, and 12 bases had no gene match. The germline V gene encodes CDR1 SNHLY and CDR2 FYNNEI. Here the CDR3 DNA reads TGTGCCAGCAACCCTCTCGGGACAGGGAATTCCGGGGAGCTGTTTTTT. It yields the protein CASNPLGTGNSGELFF.

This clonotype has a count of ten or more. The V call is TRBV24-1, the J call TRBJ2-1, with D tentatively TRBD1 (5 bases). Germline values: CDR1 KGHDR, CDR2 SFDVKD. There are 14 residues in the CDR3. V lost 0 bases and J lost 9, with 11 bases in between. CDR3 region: CATSDLARAGEQFF. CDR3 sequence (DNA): TGTGCCACCAGTGATTTGGCCAGGGCAGGTGAGCAGTTCTTC.

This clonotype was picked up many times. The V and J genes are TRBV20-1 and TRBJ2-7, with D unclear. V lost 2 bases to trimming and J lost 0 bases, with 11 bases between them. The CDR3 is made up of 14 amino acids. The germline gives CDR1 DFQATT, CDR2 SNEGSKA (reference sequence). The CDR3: CSARRPTSSYEQYF. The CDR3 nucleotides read TGCAGTGCTAGACGACCGACGAGCTCCTACGAGCAGTACTTC.

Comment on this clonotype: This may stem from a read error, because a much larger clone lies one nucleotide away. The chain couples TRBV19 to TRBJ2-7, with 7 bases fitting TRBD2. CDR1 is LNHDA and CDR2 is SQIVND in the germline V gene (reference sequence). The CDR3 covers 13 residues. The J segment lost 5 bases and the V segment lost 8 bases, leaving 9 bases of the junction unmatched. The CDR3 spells CASGATSSNEQYF. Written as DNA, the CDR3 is TGTGCCAGTGGCGCGACTAGCAGCAACGAGCAGTACTTC.